This TCR beta chain was captured in a study of T cell repertoires in cytomegalovirus infection. Study results and caveats: The cumulative frequency of public TCR beta families identified carriers of CMV plus the relevant HLA.

Germline CDR1 is SGHNT and CDR2 is YENEEA. This CDR3 region has 15 residues. The ends were cut back, 1 base at V and 3 bases at J, with 10 bases in the middle. TCRdb re-called the reads through MiXCR, storing one row per CDR3 protein. The table includes under 300,000 distinct CDR3 sequences, approximately 22% detected once. This clonotype was seen repeatedly, ten times or more. Its antigen is undetermined. Sample: cultured PBMCs, taken from culture after CMV antigen stimulation. The sequence derives from a human donor in good health (CMV status not recorded). Some clones in this sample may be carry-over from other donors' samples. The V and J genes are TRBV11-3 and TRBJ2-1; no clear D gene. The CDR3 sequence: CASSLVGSFYNEQFF. CDR3 DNA: TGTGCCAGCAGCTTAGTTGGTAGCTTCTACAATGAGCAGTTCTTC.